Following are 21 T cell receptor beta chains from one sample sequenced in a study of blood T cell repertoires in COVID-19. The method was immunoSEQ multiplex PCR; TCRdb's version includes in-frame clones alone and lacks a portion of them. The profile shows 110,000 to 150,000 clones, roughly four fifths of them singletons. Sequenced material: peripheral blood. The receptor source for this set is an elderly man with acute or convalescent COVID-19.

This clone was observed a handful of times. The chain recombines TRBV7-6 with TRBJ2-7, with D unresolved. This CDR3 comprises 15 residues. V lost 0 bases, J lost 0 bases, and 9 bases lay in between. Germline lookup yields CDR1 SGHVS and CDR2 FNYEAQ. The DNA for the CDR3 is TGTGCCAGCAGCTTAGCCTCAGGAAACTCCTACGAGCAGTACTTC. This translates into CASSLASGNSYEQYF. The variable domain in full, with the rest retrieved from reference TRBV7-6 and TRBJ2-7, is GAGVSQSPRYKVTKRGQDVALRCDPISGHVSLYWYRQALGQGPEFLTYFNYEAQQDKSGLPNDRFSAERPEGSISTLTIQRTEQRDSAMYRCASSLASGNSYEQYFGPGTRLTVT.

This sequence joins TRBV19 and TRBJ2-2, with D tentatively TRBD2 (6 bases). Germline V gene data show CDR1 as LNHDA and CDR2 as SQIVND (reference sequence). The CDR3 loop spans 16 amino acids. Trimming pared 4 bases from V and 4 bases from J, leaving 16 bases between. CDR3 amino acids: CASSTPMAGITGELFF. The CDR3 DNA reads as TGTGCCAGTAGTACCCCTATGGCGGGGATCACCGGGGAGCTGTTTTTT.

This clone was picked up a small number of times. This sequence joins TRBV6-5 and TRBJ1-2; D is unclear. The length of the CDR3 is 12 residues. Germline CDR1 and CDR2: MNHEY and SVGAGI. V lost 5 bases and J 4 bases, leaving 8 bases between the germline ends. CDR3 DNA: TGTGCCAGCAGTCTAGAGGGCTATGGCTACACCTTC. Its protein product is CASSLEGYGYTF.

The chain has TRBV29-1 and TRBJ2-1; no firm D call. Between the trimmed V and J ends, which lost 0 bases and 7 bases, there was a span of 10 bases. The germline gives CDR1 SQVTM, CDR2 ANQGSEA. This CDR3 spans 13 amino acids. CDR3 in DNA: TGCAGCGTTGAAGATTACAGAGCTAATGAGCAGTTCTTC. Amino acids: CSVEDYRANEQFF.

The chain has TRBV6-2 or TRBV6-3 and TRBJ2-3; tentatively, D is TRBD1 (10 bases). Trimming cost V 0 bases and J 2 bases, with 21 bases left between them. Germline lookup yields CDR1 MNHEY and CDR2 SVGEGT. This CDR3 is built from 19 residues. CDR3 amino acids: CASSYSTSGQGGHTDTQYF. DNA for the CDR3: TGTGCCAGCAGTTACTCGACTAGCGGACAGGGGGGTCACACAGATACGCAGTATTTT.

The J gene is TRBJ2-7, the V gene TRBV5-4; possible D gene TRBD1, 5 bases. This CDR3 comprises 12 residues. CDR1 and CDR2 from the germline V gene are SGHNT and YYREEE (reference sequence). Between the trimmed V and J ends, which lost 3 bases and 7 bases, there was a span of 11 bases. The CDR3 bases are TGTGCCAGCAGCTACTTTAGGGGTGAGCAGTACTTC. This encodes CASSYFRGEQYF.

The chain has TRBV6-2 or TRBV6-3 and TRBJ2-3; no firm D call. Germline CDR1 reads MNHEY; CDR2 reads SVGEGT. This CDR3 contains 14 residues. V lost 0 bases, J lost 6 bases, and 10 bases lay in between. The CDR3 loop reads CASSYSNGRDTQYF. CDR3 DNA: TGTGCCAGCAGTTACTCGAACGGCAGGGATACGCAGTATTTT.

This clone has more than one count but fewer than ten. V usage is TRBV6-5 and J usage is TRBJ1-2; weak D call: TRBD1 (6 bases). This CDR3 region has 14 residues. Germline assignment: CDR1 MNHEY and CDR2 SVGAGI. The V end lost 5 bases, the J end lost 4 bases, and 14 bases lay between the germline ends. CDR3 protein: CASSRDQGSYGYTF. As DNA, the CDR3 is TGTGCCAGCAGTAGGGATCAGGGGAGCTATGGCTACACCTTC.

This chain uses TRBV6-1 with TRBJ2-7; 9 bases agree with TRBD1. The CDR3 totals 19 residues. CDR1 and CDR2 from the germline V gene are MNHNS and SASEGT. V was clipped by 0 bases and J by 4 bases; unmatched bases: 16. In DNA form, the CDR3 reads TGTGCCAGCAGTGAAGCCGGACAGGGGTGGAATATGGGGATATACGAGCAGTACTTC. The encoded protein is CASSEAGQGWNMGIYEQYF.

This clone was counted between two and nine times. The chain is built from TRBV5-1 and TRBJ2-1; the match to TRBD1 covers 8 bases. The CDR3 covers 16 residues. Germline values: CDR1 SGHRS, CDR2 YFSETQ. With V trimmed by 4 bases and J by 4 bases, 10 bases remained unmatched. This CDR3 is CASSQQGQAVYNEQFF. In DNA form, the CDR3 reads TGCGCCAGCAGCCAACAGGGACAGGCTGTTTACAATGAGCAGTTCTTC.

CDR3 region: CSSQANEQFF. The DNA for the CDR3 is TGCAGTAGCCAGGCCAATGAGCAGTTCTTC. J is TRBJ2-1 and V is TRBV20-1; the D is unclear. Germline V gene data show CDR1 as DFQATT and CDR2 as SNEGSKA (reference sequence). Deletions cut 8 bases from V and 6 bases from J, with 8 bases between. The CDR3 loop spans 10 amino acids.

This clone turned up a few times. The chain uses TRBV19 and TRBJ2-1, with 12 bases that match TRBD2. The CDR3 contains 15 residues. Germline V gene lookup returns CDR1 LNHDA and CDR2 SQIVND (reference sequence). With 2 bases clipped from V and 12 bases from J, the junction kept 8 bases outside the gene matches. The CDR3 reads CASSIRTSGVGRQFF. Written as DNA, the CDR3 is TGTGCCAGTAGTATACGGACTAGCGGGGTCGGAAGGCAGTTCTTC.

CDR3 loop: CASSLRSKPGKGETQYF. The CDR3 DNA reads as TGTGCCAGCAGTTTAAGGAGCAAGCCAGGGAAGGGGGAGACCCAGTACTTC. The J gene is TRBJ2-5, the V gene TRBV27, with D possibly matching TRBD1 (5 bases). The germline gives CDR1 MNHEY, CDR2 SMNVEV (reference sequence). The ends were cut back, 2 bases at V and 5 bases at J, with 21 bases in the middle. The length of the CDR3 is 17 residues.

This clone appeared a single time. The chain employs TRBV7-5 and TRBJ1-6. TRBV7-5 is deemed a pseudogene. The CDR3 totals 15 residues. CDR3 in DNA: TGTGCCAGAAGCAGCGACTCGAGGGATAATTCACCCCTCCACTTT. This codes for CARSSDSRDNSPLHF.

The V gene is TRBV5-1, the J gene TRBJ2-7, with 8 bases lining up with TRBD2. The germline CDR1 and CDR2 sequences are SGHRS and YFSETQ. Losses at the gene ends were 2 bases for V and 8 bases for J; bases not matched to a gene: 15. CDR3 length: 16 residues. The CDR3 here is CASSLLGGGQPGKQYF. Written as DNA, the CDR3 is TGCGCCAGCAGCTTACTGGGCGGGGGGCAACCGGGGAAGCAGTACTTC.

This clone appeared a single time. This chain joins TRBV6-2 or TRBV6-3 and TRBJ2-1, with D uncertain. Trimming took 2 bases from V and 2 from J, leaving 10 bases between them. Germline lookup yields CDR1 MNHEY and CDR2 SVGEGT. This CDR3 has 15 amino acids. Written as DNA, the CDR3 is TGTGCCAGCAGTTACATGCAGGCCGCCTACAATGAGCAGTTCTTC. Its translation: CASSYMQAAYNEQFF.

This sequence joins TRBV7-9 and TRBJ1-2, with D possibly being TRBD1 (6 bases). Trimming pared 0 bases from V and 5 bases from J, leaving 13 bases between. This CDR3 spans 15 amino acids. Germline CDR1 reads SEHNR; CDR2 reads FQNEAQ (reference sequence). The CDR3 here is CASSLAVGGQYGYTF. The CDR3 region has the DNA TGTGCCAGCAGCTTAGCGGTGGGGGGGCAGTATGGCTACACCTTC.

This clone was counted a few times. The chain recombines TRBV4-3 with TRBJ2-7; 10 nucleotides line up with TRBD1. V was clipped by 0 bases and J by 2 bases; unmatched bases: 16. This CDR3 spans 20 amino acids. Germline CDR1 and CDR2: LGHNA and YSLEER. The CDR3 loop is CASSQEMSGQGRNRPYEQYF. The CDR3 coding sequence is TGCGCCAGCAGCCAAGAAATGTCGGGACAGGGGAGGAACCGGCCCTACGAGCAGTACTTC.

The V and J genes are TRBV6-5 and TRBJ2-7; maybe TRBD1 (6 bases). Germline values: CDR1 MNHEY, CDR2 SVGAGI. The CDR3 length is 14 residues. V gave up 7 bases and J gave up 2 bases, with 15 bases separating them. The CDR3 DNA reads TGTGCCAGCAAAAGGGACGGGACAACCTACGAGCAGTACTTC. Protein product: CASKRDGTTYEQYF.

The rearrangement joins TRBV4-3 to TRBJ1-1; TRBD1 aligns across 12 bases. The CDR3 covers 14 residues. Germline trimming cut 3 bases from V and 7 bases from J; bases unmatched to any gene: 3. Germline CDR1 is LGHNA and CDR2 is YSLEER. The CDR3 region is CASSHGTGGSEAFF. The CDR3 DNA sequence: TGCGCCAGCAGCCATGGGACAGGGGGCAGTGAAGCTTTCTTT.

This clone was counted a few times. The gene calls are TRBV7-2 and TRBJ1-2; D is perhaps TRBD1 (5 bases). This CDR3 has 14 amino acids. The germline gives CDR1 SGHTA, CDR2 FQGNSA. V was trimmed by 5 bases and J by 2 bases, leaving 12 bases between them. CDR3 in DNA: TGTGCCAGCAGCCCTGGCCCAGGGAACTATGGCTACACCTTC. Its protein product is CASSPGPGNYGYTF.